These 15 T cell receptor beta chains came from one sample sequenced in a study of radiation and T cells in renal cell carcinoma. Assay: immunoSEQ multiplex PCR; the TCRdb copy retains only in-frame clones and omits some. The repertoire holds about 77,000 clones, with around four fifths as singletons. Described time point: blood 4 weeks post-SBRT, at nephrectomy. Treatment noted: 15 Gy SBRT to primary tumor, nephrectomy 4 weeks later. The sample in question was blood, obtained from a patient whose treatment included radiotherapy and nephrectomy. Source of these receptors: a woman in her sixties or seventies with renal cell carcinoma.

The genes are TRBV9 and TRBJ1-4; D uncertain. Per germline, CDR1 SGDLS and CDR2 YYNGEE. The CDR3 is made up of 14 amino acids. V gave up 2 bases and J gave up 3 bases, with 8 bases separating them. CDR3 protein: CASSVVGSNEKLFF. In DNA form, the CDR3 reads TGTGCCAGCAGCGTTGTAGGTTCTAATGAAAAACTGTTTTTT.

The CDR3 is CASSWGRVGDTQYF. CDR3 nucleotides: TGTGCCAGCAGCTGGGGGAGGGTTGGAGATACGCAGTATTTT. This sequence joins TRBV5-8 and TRBJ2-3; 7 bases line up with TRBD2. The junction had 6 bases not matched to a gene; V was cut back by 3 bases and J by 5 bases. Per germline, CDR1 SGHTS and CDR2 YDEGEE. The CDR3 has 14 residues.

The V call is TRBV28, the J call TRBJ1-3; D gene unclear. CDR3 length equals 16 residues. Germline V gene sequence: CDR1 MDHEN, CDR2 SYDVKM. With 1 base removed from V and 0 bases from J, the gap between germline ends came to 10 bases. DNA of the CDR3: TGTGCCAGCAGTTTATACTACAGCACCTCTGGAAACACCATATATTTT. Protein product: CASSLYYSTSGNTIYF.

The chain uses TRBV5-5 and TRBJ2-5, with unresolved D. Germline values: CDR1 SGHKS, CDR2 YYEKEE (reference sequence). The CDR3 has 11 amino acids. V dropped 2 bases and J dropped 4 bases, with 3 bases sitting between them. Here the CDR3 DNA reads TGTGCCAGCAGCTTCGGAGAGACCCAGTACTTC. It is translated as CASSFGETQYF.

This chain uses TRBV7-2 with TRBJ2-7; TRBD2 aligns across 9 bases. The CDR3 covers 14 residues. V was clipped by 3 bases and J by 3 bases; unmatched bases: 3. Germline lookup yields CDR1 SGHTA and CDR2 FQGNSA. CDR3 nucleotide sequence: TGTGCCAGCAGCTTCGGGACTAGCAGCTACGAGCAGTACTTC. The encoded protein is CASSFGTSSYEQYF.

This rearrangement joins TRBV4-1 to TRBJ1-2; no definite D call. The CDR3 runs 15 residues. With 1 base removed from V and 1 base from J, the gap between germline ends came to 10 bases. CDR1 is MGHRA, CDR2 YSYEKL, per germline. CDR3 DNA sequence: TGCGCCAGCAGCCAAGGGGTAGGACTTAACTATGGCTACACCTTC. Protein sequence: CASSQGVGLNYGYTF.

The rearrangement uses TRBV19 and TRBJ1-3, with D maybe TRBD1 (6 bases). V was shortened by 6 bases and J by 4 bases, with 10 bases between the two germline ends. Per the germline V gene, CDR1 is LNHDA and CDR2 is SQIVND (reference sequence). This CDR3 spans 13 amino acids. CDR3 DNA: TGTGCCAGTAGGACGACAGGAGGAAACACCATATATTTT. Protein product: CASRTTGGNTIYF.

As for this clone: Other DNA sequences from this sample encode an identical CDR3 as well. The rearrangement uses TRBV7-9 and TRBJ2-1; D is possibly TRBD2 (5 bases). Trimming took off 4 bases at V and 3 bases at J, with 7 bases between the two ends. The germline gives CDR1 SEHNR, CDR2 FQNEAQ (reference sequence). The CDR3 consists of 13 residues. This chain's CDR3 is CASSSGLYNEQFF. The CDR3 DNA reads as TGTGCCAGCAGCTCCGGACTCTACAATGAGCAGTTCTTC.

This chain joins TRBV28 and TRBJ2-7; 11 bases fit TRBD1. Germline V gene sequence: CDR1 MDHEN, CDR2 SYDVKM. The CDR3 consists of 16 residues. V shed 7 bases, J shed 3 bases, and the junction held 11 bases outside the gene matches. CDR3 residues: CASIGDRGKSNYEQYF. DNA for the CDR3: TGTGCCAGCATCGGGGACAGGGGGAAATCCAACTACGAGCAGTACTTC.

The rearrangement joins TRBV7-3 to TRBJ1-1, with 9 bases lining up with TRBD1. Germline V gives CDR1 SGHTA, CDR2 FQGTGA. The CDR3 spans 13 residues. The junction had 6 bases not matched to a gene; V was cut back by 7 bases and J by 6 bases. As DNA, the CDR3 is TGTGCCAGCACCACAGGGGGCAAGGCTGAAGCTTTCTTT. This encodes CASTTGGKAEAFF.

The CDR3 reads CASSFGTSGPYEQYF. CDR3 DNA sequence: TGCGCCAGCAGTTTCGGGACTAGCGGACCCTACGAGCAGTACTTC. This chain links TRBV5-1 with TRBJ2-7; TRBD2 agrees at 11 bases. The germline gives CDR1 SGHRS, CDR2 YFSETQ. The CDR3 consists of 15 residues. After removal of 5 bases from V and 2 bases from J, the junction contained 6 bases not matched to a gene. Together with reference TRBV5-1 and TRBJ2-7, the CDR3 gives the full variable domain: KAGVTQTPRYLIKTRGQQVTLSCSPISGHRSVSWYQQTPGQGLQFLFEYFSETQRNKGNFPGRFSGRQFSNSRSEMNVSTLELGDSALYLCASSFGTSGPYEQYFGPGTRLTVT.

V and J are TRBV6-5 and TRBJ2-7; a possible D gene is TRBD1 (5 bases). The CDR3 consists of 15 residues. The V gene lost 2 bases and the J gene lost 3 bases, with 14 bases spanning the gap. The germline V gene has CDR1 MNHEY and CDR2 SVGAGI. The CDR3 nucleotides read TGTGCCAGCAGTTACGGTCAGGGTACCATCTACGAGCAGTACTTC. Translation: CASSYGQGTIYEQYF.

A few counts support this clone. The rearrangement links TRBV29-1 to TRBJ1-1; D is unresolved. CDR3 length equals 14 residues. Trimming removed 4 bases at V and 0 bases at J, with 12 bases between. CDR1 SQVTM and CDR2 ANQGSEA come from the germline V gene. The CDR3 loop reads CSVVTAGLNTEAFF. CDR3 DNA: TGCAGCGTTGTCACGGCAGGCTTGAACACTGAAGCTTTCTTT.

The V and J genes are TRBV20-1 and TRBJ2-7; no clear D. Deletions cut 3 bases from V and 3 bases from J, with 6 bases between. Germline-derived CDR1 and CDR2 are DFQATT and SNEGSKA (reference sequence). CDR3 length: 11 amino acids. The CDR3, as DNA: TGCAGTGCTAGGGGAAGCTACGAGCAGTACTTC. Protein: CSARGSYEQYF.

CDR3 sequence reads: CASSESRGHTEAFF. The CDR3 nucleotides are TGTGCCAGCAGTGAAAGCAGGGGGCACACTGAAGCTTTCTTT. V is TRBV6-1 and J is TRBJ1-1; 8 bases map to TRBD1. V was clipped by 2 bases and J by 3 bases; unmatched bases: 2. This CDR3 comprises 14 residues. CDR1 and CDR2 (germline): MNHNS, SASEGT.